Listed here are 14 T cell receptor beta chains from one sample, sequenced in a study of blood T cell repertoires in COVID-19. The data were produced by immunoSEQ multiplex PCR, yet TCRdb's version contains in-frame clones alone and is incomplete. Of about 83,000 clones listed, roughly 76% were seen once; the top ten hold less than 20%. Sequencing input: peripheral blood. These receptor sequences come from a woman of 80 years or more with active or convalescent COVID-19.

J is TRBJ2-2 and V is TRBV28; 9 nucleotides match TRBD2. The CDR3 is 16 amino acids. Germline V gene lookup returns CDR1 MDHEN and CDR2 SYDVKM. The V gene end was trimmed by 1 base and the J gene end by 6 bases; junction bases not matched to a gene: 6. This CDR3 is CASSLFGGGASGELFF. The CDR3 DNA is TGTGCCAGCAGTTTATTTGGCGGGGGGGCCTCCGGGGAGCTGTTTTTT.

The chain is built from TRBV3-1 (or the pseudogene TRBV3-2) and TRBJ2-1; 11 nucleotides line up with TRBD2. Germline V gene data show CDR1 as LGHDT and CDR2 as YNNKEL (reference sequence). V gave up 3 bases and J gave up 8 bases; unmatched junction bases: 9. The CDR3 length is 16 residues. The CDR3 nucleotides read TGTGCCAGCAGCCACGATAAGTTAGCGGGGGGGTATGAGCAGTTCTTC. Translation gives CASSHDKLAGGYEQFF.

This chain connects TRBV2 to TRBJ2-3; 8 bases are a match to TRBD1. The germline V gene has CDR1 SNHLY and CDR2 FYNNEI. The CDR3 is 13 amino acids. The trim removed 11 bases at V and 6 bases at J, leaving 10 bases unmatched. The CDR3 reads CAGDRGQVDTQYF. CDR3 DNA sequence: TGTGCCGGCGACAGGGGTCAAGTGGATACGCAGTATTTT.

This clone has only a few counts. CDR3 loop: CASSRYQQGAWEKLFF. The CDR3 DNA is TGCGCCAGCAGCCGGTACCAACAGGGGGCATGGGAAAAACTGTTTTTT. The rearrangement links TRBV4-3 to TRBJ1-4, with 9 bases matching TRBD1. The CDR3 is 16 amino acids. V gave up 4 bases and J gave up 8 bases; unmatched junction bases: 11. Germline V gives CDR1 LGHNA, CDR2 YSLEER.

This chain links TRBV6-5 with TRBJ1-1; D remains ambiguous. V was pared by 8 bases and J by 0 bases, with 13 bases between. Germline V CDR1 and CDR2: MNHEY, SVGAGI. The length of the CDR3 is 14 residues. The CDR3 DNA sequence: TGTGCCAGCTTTTTAGATTTGGTGAACACTGAAGCTTTCTTT. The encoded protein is CASFLDLVNTEAFF.

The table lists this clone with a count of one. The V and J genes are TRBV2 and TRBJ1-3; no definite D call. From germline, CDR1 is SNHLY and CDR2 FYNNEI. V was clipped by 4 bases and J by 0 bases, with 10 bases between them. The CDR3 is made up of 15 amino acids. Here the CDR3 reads CASSVAEGSGNTIYF. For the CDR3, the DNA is TGTGCCAGCAGTGTTGCGGAAGGCTCTGGAAACACCATATATTTT. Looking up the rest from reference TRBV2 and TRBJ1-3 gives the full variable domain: EPEVTQTPSHQVTQMGQEVILRCVPISNHLYFYWYRQILGQKVEFLVSFYNNEISEKSEIFDDQFSVERPDGSNFTLKIRSTKLEDSAMYFCASSVAEGSGNTIYFGEGSWLTVV.

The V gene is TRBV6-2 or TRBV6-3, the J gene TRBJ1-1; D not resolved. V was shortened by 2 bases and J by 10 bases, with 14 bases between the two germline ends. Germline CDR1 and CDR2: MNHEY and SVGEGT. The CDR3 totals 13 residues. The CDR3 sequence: CASSYSQATRAFF. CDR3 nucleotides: TGTGCCAGCAGTTACAGCCAGGCTACGCGAGCTTTCTTT.

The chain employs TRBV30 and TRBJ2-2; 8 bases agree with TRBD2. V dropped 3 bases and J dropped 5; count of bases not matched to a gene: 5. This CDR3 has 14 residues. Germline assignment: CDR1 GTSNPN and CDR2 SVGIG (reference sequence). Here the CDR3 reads CAWRTSGGTGELFF. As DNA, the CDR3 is TGTGCCTGGAGAACTAGCGGTGGGACCGGGGAGCTGTTTTTT.

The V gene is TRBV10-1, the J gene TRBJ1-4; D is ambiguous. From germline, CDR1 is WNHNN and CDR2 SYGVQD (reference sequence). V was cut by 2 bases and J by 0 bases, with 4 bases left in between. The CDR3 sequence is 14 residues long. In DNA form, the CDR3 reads TGCGCCAGCAGTGAGCCCGCAACTAATGAAAAACTGTTTTTT. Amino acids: CASSEPATNEKLFF.

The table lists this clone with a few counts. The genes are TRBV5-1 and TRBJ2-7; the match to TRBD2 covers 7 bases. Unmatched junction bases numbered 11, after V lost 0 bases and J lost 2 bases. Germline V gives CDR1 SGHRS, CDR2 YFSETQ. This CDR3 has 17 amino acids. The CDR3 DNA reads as TGCGCCAGCAGCTTGGCTAGCGGTGGTCTGCGGACCTACGAGCAGTACTTC. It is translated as CASSLASGGLRTYEQYF.

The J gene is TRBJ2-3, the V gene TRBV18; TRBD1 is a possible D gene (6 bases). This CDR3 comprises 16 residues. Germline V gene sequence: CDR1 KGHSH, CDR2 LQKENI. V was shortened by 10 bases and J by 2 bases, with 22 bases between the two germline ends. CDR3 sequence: CATSGEYDQPTDTQYF. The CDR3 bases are TGTGCCACATCAGGGGAATACGACCAGCCCACAGATACGCAGTATTTT.

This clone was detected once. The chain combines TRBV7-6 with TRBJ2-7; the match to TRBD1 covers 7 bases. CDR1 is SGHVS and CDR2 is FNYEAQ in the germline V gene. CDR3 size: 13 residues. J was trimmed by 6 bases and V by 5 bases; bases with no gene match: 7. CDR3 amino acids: CASSAGQVGEQYF. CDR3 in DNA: TGTGCCAGCAGCGCAGGACAGGTGGGCGAGCAGTACTTC.

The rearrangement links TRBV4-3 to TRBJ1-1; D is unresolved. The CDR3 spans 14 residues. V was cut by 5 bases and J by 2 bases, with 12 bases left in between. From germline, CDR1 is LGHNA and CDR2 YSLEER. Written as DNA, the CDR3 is TGCGCCAGCAGCTCAAGTATGGCCAACACTGAAGCTTTCTTT. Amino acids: CASSSSMANTEAFF.

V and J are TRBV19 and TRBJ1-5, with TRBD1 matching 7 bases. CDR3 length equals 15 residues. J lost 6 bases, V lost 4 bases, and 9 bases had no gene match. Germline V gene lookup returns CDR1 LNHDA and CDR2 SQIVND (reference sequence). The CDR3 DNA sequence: TGTGCCAGTAGTAGGTACAGGGGCGACCCTCAGCCCCAGCATTTT. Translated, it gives CASSRYRGDPQPQHF.